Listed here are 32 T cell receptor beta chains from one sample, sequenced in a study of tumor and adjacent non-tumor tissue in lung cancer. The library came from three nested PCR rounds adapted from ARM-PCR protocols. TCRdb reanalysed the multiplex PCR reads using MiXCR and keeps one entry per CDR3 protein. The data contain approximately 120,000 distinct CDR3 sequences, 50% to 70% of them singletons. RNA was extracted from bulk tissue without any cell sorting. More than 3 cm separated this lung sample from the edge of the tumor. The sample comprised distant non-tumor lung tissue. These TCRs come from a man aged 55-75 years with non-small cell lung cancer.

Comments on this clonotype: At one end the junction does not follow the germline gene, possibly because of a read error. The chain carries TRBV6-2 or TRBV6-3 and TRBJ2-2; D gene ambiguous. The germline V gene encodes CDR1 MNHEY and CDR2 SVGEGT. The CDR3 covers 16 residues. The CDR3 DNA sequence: TGTGTCAGCAGTTACCCCCACATGGTCAACTCCGGGGAGCTGTTTTTT. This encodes CVSSYPHMVNSGELFF.

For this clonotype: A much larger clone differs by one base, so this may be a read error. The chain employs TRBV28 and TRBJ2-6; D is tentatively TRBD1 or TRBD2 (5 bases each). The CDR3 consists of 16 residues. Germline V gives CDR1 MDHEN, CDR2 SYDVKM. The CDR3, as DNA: TGTGCCAGCAGTCTCGGGACGCTCTCTGGGGCCGACGTCCTGACTTTC. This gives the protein CASSLGTLSGADVLTF.

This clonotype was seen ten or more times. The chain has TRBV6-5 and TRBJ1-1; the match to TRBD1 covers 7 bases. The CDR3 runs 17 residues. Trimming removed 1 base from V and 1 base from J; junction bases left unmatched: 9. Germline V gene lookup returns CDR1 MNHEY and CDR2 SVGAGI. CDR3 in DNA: TGTGCCAGCAGTTACTTAACCGGGACAGCTAAGAACACTGAAGCTTTCTTT. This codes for CASSYLTGTAKNTEAFF.

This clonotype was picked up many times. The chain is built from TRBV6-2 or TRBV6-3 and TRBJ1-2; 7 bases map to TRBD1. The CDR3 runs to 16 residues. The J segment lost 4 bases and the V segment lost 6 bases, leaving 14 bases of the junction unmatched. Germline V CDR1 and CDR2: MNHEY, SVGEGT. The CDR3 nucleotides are TGTGCCAGCAGCCAGATACGGGACAGAAGAACCTATGGCTACACCTTC. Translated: CASSQIRDRRTYGYTF.

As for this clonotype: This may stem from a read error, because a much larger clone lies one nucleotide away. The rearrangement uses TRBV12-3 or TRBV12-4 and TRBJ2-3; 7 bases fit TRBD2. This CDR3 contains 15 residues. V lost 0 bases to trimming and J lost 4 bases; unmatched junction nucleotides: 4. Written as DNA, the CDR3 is TGTGCCAGCAGTTTAGCGGGAGGGAGGGCAGATACGCAGTATTTT. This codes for CASSLAGGRADTQYF.

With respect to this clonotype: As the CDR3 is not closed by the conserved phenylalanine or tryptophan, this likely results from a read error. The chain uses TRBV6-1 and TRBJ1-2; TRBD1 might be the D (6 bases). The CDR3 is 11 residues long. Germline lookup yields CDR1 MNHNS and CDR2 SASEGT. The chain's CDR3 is CTSERGYGYTY. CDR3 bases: TGTACCAGCGAGAGGGGGTATGGCTACACCTAC.

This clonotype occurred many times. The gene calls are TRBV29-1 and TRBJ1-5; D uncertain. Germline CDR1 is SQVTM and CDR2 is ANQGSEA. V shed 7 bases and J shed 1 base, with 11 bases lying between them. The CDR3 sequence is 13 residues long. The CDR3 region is CSAGSPSNQPQHF. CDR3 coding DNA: TGCAGCGCCGGCTCCCCGAGCAATCAGCCCCAGCATTTT.

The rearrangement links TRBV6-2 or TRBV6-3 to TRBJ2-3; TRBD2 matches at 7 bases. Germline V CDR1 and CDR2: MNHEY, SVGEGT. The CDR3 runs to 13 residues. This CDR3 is CVIRGLVSDTQYF. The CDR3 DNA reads TGTGTCATCAGAGGACTAGTAAGCGATACGCAGTATTTT.

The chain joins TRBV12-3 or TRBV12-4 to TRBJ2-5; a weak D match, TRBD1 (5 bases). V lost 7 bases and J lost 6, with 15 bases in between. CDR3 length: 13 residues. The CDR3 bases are TGTGCCAGCATGACAGAGTTGGGAAAGACCCAGTACTTC. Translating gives CASMTELGKTQYF.

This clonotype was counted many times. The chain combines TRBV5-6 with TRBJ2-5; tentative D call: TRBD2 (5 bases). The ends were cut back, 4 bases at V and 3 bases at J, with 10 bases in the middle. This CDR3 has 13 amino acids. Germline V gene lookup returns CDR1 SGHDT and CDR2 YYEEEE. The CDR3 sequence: CASSPGLEETQYF. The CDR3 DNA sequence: TGTGCCAGCAGCCCAGGACTCGAAGAGACCCAGTACTTC.

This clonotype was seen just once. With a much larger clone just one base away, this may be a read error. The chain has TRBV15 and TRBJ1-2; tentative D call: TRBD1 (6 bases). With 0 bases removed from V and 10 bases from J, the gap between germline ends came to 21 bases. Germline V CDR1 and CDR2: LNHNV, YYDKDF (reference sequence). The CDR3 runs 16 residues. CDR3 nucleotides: TGTGCCACCAGCAGAGATCAGATTTCGAGGGGGGATGACTACACCTTC. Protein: CATSRDQISRGDDYTF. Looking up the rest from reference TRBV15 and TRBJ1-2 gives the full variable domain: DAMVIQNPRYQVTQFGKPVTLSCSQTLNHNVMYWYQQKSSQAPKLLFHYYDKDFNNEADTPDNFQSRRPNTSFCFLDIRSPGLGDTAMYLCATSRDQISRGDDYTFGSGTRLTVV.

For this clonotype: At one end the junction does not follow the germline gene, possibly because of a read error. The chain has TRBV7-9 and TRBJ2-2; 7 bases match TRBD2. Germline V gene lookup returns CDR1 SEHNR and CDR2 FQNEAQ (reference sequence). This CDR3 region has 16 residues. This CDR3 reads CASSPGLTANTGELFF. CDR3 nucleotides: TGTGCCAGCAGTCCGGGACTAACGGCGAACACCGGGGAGCTGTTTTTC.

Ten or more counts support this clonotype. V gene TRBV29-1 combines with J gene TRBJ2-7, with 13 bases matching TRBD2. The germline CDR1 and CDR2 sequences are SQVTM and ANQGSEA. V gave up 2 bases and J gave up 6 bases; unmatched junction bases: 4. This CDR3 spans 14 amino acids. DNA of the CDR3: TGCAGCGTTGAAAGGACTAGCGGGAGCGGCGAGCAGTACTTC. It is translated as CSVERTSGSGEQYF.

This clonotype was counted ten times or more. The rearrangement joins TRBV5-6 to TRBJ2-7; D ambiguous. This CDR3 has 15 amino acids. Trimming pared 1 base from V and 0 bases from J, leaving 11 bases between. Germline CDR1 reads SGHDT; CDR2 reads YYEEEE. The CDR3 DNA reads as TGTGCCAGCAGCTTGTTTAGGTCCTACTCCTACGAGCAGTACTTC. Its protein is CASSLFRSYSYEQYF. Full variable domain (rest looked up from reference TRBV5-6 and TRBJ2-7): DAGVTQSPTHLIKTRGQQVTLRCSPKSGHDTVSWYQQALGQGPQFIFQYYEEEERQRGNFPDRFSGHQFPNYSSELNVNALLLGDSALYLCASSLFRSYSYEQYFGPGTRLTVT.

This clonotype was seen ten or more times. CDR3 nucleotides: TGTGCCAGCAGAGGACAGGGTGGCAATCAGCCCCAGCATTTT. Translated, it gives CASRGQGGNQPQHF. This chain uses TRBV6-5 with TRBJ1-5; 8 bases are shared with TRBD1. Trimming at V came to 6 bases and at J to 2 bases, leaving 3 bases not matched to a gene. Germline V gene data show CDR1 as MNHEY and CDR2 as SVGAGI. The CDR3 runs to 14 residues.

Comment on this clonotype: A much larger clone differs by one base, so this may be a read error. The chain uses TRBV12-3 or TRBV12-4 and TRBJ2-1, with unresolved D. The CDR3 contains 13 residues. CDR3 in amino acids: CASSYGRRVEQLF. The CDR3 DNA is TGTGCCAGCAGTTATGGTAGAAGAGTTGAGCAGTTATTC.

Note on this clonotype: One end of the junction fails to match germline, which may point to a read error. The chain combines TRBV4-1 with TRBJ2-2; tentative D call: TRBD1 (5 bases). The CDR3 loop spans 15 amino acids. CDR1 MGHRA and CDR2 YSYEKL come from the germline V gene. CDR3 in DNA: TGCGCCAGTAGCCATCCAGGGTCGAACACCGAGGAGCTCTTTTTT. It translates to CASSHPGSNTEELFF.

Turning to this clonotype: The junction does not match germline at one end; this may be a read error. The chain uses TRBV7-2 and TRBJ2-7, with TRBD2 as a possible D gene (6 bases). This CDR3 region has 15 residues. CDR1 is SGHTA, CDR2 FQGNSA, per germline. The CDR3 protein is CANSLVLEAGYEQYF. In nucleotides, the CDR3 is TGTGCCAACAGCTTAGTACTAGAAGCGGGCTACGAGCAGTACTTC.

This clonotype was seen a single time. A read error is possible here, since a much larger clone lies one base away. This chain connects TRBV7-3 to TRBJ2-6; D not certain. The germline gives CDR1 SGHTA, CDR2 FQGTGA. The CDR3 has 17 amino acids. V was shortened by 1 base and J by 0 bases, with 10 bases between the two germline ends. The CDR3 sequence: CASSLIVGISGANVLTF. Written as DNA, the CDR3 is TGTGCCAGCAGCTTAATCGTGGGCATCTCTGGGGCCAACGTCCTGACTTTC.

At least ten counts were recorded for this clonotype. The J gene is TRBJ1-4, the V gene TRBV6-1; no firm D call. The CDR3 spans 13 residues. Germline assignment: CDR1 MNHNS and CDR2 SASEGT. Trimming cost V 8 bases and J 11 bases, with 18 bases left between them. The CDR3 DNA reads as TGTGCCAGCGAAAGCAGAGGAGCTGGGAAACTGTTTTTT. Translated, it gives CASESRGAGKLFF.

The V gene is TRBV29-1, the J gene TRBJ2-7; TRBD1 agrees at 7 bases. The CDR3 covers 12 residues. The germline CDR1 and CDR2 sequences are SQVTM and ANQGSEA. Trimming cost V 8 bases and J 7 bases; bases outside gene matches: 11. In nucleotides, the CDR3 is TGCAGCCTTGGTAGGGGGCAAAAAGAGCAGTACTTC. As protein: CSLGRGQKEQYF.

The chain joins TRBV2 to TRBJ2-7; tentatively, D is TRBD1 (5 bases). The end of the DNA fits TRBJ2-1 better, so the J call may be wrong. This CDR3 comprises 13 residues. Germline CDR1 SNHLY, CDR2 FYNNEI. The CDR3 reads CASSDDSAYEQFF. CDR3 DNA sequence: TGTGCCAGCAGTGACGACAGCGCCTACGAGCAGTTCTTC.

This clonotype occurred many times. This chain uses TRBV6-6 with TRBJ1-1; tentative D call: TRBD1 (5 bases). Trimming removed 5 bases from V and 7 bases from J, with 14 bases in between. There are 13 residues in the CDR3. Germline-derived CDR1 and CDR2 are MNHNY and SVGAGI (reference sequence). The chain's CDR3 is CASSTGDRIEAFF. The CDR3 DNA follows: TGTGCCAGCAGTACCGGGGACCGGATTGAAGCTTTCTTT.

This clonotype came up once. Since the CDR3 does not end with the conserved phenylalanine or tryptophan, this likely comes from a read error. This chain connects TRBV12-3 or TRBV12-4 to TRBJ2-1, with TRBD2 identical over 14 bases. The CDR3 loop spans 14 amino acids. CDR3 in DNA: TGTGCCTGCAGTTTCGGGACTAGCGGGAGAGAGCAGTTCGTC. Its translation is CACSFGTSGREQFV.

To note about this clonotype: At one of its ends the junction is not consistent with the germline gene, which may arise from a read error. CDR3 sequence (DNA): TGTGCCAGCAGCTTGGTGGGACTAGCGGTTCTAAGCACAGGTACGCAGTATTTT. Protein product: CASSLVGLAVLSTGTQYF. This chain connects TRBV2 to TRBJ2-3, with 11 nucleotides matching TRBD2. The CDR3 is 18 residues long. Germline V gene data show CDR1 as SNHLY and CDR2 as FYNNEI.

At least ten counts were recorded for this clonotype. The chain's CDR3 is CASSYSGSGGAGEQYF. For the CDR3, the DNA is TGTGCCAGCAGTTACTCAGGTAGCGGGGGGGCTGGAGAGCAGTACTTC. V gene TRBV6-6 combines with J gene TRBJ2-7; 11 bases map to TRBD2. Trimming cost V 0 bases and J 7 bases; bases outside gene matches: 8. Looked up from germline, CDR1 is MNHNY and CDR2 is SVGAGI (reference sequence). The length of the CDR3 is 16 residues.

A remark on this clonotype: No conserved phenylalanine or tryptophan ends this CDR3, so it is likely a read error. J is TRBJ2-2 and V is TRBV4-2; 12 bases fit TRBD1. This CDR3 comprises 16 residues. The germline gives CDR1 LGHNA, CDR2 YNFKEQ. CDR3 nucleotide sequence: TGTGCCGGCAGCCGGGGACAGGGGGCTGACACCGGGGAGCTGTTTATT. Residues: CAGSRGQGADTGELFI.

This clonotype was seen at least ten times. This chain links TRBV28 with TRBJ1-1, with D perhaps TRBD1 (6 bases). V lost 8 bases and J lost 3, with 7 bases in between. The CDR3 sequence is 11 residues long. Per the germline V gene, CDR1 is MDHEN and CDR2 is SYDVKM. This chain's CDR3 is CASGGHTEAFF. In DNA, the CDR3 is TGTGCCAGCGGGGGGCACACTGAAGCTTTCTTT. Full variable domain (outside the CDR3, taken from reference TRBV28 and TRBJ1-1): DVKVTQSSRYLVKRTGEKVFLECVQDMDHENMFWYRQDPGLGLRLIYFSYDVKMKEKGDIPEGYSVSREKKERFSLILESASTNQTSMYLCASGGHTEAFFGQGTRLTVV.

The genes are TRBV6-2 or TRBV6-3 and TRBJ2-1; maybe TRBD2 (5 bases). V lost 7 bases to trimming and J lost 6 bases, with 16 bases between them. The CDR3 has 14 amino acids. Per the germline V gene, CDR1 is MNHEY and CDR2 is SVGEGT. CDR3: CASTSTSRTNEQFF. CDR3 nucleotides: TGTGCCAGCACTTCCACTAGTAGGACCAATGAGCAGTTCTTC.

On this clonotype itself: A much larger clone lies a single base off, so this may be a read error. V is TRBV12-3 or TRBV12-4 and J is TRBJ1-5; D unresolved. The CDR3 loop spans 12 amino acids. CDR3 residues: CANSQNNQPQHF. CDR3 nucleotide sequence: TGTGCCAACAGTCAAAATAATCAGCCCCAGCATTTT.

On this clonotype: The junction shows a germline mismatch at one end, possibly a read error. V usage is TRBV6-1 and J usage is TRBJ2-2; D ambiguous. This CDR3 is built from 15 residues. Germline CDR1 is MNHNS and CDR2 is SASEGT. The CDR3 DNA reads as TGTGCCAGCACAGGCGCAGCATTGAACACAGGGGAGCTGTTTTTT. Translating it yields CASTGAALNTGELFF.

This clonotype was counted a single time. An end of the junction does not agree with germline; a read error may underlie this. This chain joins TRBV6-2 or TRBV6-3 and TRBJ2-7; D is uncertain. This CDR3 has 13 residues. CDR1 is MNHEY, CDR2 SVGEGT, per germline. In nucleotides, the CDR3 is TGTGGCAGCAGTCTCGACTCCCTCTACGAGCAGTACTTC. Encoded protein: CGSSLDSLYEQYF.